This paragraph covers one TCR beta chain sequence. Its target is unknown. These data come from a study of blood T cells in healthy people across ages. Overall study results and limits: Per million T cells, the diversity of TCR beta decreased roughly linearly as age advanced. When set beside aged donors, long-lived donors presented more naive CD4+ cells and higher diversity.

CDR3 size: 14 residues. In germline, CDR1 is SGHRS, CDR2 YFSETQ. Combining a sample-barcoded 5' primer with a J-beta primer mix, a second PCR ran for about 7 to 12 cycles. Sequencing recovered at least 3 million CDR3-containing paired-end reads from each sample. MiXCR was run by TCRdb on the 5' RACE reads, yielding one entry per CDR3 protein. The sample records about a million distinct CDR3 sequences, 45% to 50% being singletons. The source is a man in his thirties or forties in good health. The sample taken for sequencing was blood. The rearrangement uses TRBV5-1 and TRBJ2-4; 9 bases match TRBD1. The J call may be mistaken, given a closer DNA end match to TRBJ2-7. Here the CDR3 reads CASTTGTGNHEQYF. CDR3 DNA sequence: TGCGCCAGCACGACCGGGACAGGGAACCACGAGCAGTACTTC.